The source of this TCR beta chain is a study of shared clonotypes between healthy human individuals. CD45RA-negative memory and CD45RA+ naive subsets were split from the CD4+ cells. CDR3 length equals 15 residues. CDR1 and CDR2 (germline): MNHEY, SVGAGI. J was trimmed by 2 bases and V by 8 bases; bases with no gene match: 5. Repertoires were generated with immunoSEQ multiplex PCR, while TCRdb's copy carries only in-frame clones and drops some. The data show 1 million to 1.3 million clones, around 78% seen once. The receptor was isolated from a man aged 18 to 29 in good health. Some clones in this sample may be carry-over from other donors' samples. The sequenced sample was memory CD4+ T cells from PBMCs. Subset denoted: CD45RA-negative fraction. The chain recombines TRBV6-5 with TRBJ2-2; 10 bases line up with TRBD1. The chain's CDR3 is CASRTGGRNTGELFF. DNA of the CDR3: TGTGCCAGCCGGACAGGGGGTCGTAACACCGGGGAGCTGTTTTTT.